One TCR beta chain is described in this entry. Germline V lookup: CDR1 MNHEY, CDR2 SVGEGT. After removal of 0 bases from V and 0 bases from J, the junction contained 9 bases not matched to a gene. This CDR3 contains 18 residues. This specimen comes from a study of blood T cells in healthy people across ages. A J-beta primer mix and a sample-barcoded 5' primer were used in a second PCR of about 7 to 12 cycles. Every cDNA molecule carried a tag from a template-switch adaptor bearing 12 random nucleotides. TCRdb re-called the 5' RACE reads through MiXCR, storing one row per CDR3 protein. The data hold around 800,000 distinct CDR3 sequences, with less than 80% observed a single time.

The sequence came from a man aged 30 to 45 in good health. What was sequenced was blood. The genes are TRBV6-2 or TRBV6-3 and TRBJ2-3, with 7 bases that match TRBD1. The CDR3 DNA follows: TGTGCCAGCAGTTACTCGGGCGAAGGGGGCCGTAGCACAGATACGCAGTATTTT. It encodes CASSYSGEGGRSTDTQYF.